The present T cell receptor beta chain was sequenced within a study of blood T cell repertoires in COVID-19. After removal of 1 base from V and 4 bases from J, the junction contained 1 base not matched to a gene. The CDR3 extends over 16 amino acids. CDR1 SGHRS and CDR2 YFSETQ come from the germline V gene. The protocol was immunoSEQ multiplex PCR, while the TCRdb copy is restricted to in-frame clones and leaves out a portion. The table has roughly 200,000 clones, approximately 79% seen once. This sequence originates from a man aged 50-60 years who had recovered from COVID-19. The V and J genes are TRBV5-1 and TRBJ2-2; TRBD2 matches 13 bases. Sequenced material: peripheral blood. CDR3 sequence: CASSLRTSGSTGELFF. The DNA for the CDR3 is TGCGCCAGCAGCTTGCGGACTAGCGGGAGCACCGGGGAGCTGTTTTTT.